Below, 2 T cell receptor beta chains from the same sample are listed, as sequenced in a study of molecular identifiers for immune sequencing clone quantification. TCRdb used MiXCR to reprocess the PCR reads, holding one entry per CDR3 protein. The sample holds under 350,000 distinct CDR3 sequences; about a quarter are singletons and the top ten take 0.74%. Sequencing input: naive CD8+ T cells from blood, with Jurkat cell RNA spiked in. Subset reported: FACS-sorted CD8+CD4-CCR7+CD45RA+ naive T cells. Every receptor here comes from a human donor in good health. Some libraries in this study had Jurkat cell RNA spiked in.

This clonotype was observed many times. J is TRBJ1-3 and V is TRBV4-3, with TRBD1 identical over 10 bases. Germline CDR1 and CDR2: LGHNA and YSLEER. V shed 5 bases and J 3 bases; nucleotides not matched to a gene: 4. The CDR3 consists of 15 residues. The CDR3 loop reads CASSAGQGDGNTIYF. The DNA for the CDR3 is TGCGCCAGCAGCGCCGGACAGGGGGATGGAAACACCATATATTTT.

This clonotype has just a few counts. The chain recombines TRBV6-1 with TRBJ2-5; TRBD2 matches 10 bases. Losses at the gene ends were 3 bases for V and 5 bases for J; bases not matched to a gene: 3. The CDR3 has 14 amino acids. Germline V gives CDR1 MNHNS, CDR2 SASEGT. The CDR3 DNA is TGTGCCAGCAGTGATCCAGCGGGAGGGGAGACCCAGTACTTC. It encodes CASSDPAGGETQYF.